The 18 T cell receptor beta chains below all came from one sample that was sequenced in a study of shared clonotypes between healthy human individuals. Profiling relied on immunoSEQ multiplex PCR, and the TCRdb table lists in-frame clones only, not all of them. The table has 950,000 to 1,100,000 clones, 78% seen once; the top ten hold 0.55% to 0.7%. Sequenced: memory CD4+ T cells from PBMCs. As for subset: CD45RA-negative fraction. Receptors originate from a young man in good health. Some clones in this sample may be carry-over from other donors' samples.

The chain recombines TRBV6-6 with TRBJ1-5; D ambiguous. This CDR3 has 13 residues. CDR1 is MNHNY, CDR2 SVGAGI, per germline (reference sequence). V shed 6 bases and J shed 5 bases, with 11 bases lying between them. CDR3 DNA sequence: TGTGCCAGCAGCCCTGCGGGTCATCAGCCCCAGCATTTT. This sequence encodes CASSPAGHQPQHF.

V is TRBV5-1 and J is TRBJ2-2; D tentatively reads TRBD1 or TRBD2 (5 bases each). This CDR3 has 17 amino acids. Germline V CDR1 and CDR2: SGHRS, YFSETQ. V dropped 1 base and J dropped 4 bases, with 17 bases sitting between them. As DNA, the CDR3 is TGCGCCAGCAGCTTGCGAAACTCGGGGCAGGCCACCGGGGAGCTGTTTTTT. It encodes CASSLRNSGQATGELFF.

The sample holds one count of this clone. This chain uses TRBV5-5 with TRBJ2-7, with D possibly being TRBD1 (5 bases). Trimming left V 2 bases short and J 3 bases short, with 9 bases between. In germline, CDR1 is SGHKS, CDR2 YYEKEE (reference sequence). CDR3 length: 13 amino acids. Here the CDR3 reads CASSFDRYYEQYF. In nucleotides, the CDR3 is TGTGCCAGCAGCTTCGACAGATACTACGAGCAGTACTTC.

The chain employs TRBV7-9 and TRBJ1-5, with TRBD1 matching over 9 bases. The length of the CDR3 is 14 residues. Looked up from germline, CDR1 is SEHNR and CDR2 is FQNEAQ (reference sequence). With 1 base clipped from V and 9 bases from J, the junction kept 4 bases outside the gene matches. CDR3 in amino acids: CASSLGTGEGPQHF. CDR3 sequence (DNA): TGTGCCAGCAGCTTAGGGACAGGGGAAGGGCCCCAGCATTTT.

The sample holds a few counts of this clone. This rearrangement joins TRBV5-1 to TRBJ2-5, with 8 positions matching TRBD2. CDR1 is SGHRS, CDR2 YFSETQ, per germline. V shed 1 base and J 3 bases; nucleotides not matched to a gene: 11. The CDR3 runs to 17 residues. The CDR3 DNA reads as TGCGCCAGCAGCTTGAATGGGCCGGGACTAGGGAAAGAGACCCAGTACTTC. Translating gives CASSLNGPGLGKETQYF.

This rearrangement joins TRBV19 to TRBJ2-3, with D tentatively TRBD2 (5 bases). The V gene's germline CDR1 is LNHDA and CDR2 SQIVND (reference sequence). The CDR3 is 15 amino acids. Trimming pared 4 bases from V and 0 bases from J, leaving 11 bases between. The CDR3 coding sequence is TGTGCCAGTAGTAGGATAAGGACTAGCACAGATACGCAGTATTTT. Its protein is CASSRIRTSTDTQYF.

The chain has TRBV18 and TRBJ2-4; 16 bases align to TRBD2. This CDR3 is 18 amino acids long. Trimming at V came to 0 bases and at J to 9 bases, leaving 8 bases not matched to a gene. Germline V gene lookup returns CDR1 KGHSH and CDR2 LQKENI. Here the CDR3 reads CASSPPGLAGGAGGIQYF. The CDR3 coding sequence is TGTGCCAGCTCACCACCGGGACTAGCGGGAGGGGCAGGTGGCATTCAGTACTTC.

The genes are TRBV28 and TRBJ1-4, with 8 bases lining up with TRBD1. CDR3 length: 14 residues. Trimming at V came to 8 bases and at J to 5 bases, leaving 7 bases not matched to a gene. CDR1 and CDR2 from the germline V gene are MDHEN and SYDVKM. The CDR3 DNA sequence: TGTGCCAGCCGGACTGGACAGGGCAATGAAAAACTGTTTTTT. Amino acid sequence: CASRTGQGNEKLFF.

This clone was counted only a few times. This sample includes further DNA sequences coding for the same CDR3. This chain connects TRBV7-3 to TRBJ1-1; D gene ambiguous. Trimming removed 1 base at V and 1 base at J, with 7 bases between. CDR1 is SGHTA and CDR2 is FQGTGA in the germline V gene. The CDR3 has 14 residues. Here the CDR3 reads CASSLMGGNTEAFF. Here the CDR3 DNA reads TGTGCCAGCAGCTTAATGGGTGGGAACACTGAAGCTTTCTTT.

This CDR3 reads CASTGQNTGELFF. The CDR3 coding sequence is TGTGCCAGCACGGGACAGAACACCGGGGAGCTGTTTTTT. The chain joins TRBV2 to TRBJ2-2, with D maybe TRBD1 (6 bases). The CDR3 spans 13 residues. V dropped 7 bases and J dropped 1 base, with 7 bases sitting between them. Looked up from germline, CDR1 is SNHLY and CDR2 is FYNNEI.

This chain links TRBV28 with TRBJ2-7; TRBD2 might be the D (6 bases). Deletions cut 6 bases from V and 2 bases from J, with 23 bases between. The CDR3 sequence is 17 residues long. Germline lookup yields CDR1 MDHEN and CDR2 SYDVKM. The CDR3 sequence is CASSSVGGGRDPYEQYF. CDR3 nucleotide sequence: TGTGCCAGCAGCTCGGTGGGGGGAGGCCGGGACCCCTACGAGCAGTACTTC. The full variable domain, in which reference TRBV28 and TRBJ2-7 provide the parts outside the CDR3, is DVKVTQSSRYLVKRTGEKVFLECVQDMDHENMFWYRQDPGLGLRLIYFSYDVKMKEKGDIPEGYSVSREKKERFSLILESASTNQTSMYLCASSSVGGGRDPYEQYFGPGTRLTVT.

The CDR3 is CASGLVLRRVAGHEQYF. The CDR3 DNA sequence: TGTGCTAGTGGTTTGGTACTCCGCAGGGTGGCGGGCCACGAGCAGTACTTC. This chain connects TRBV12-5 to TRBJ2-7, with D perhaps assigned TRBD1 or TRBD2 (5 bases each). The germline gives CDR1 LGHNT, CDR2 FRNRAP. Trimming removed 0 bases from V and 5 bases from J, with 20 bases in between. The CDR3 spans 17 residues.

CDR3 protein: CASRSQGAGDTEAFF. The CDR3 nucleotides read TGTGCCAGCAGGTCACAGGGGGCAGGGGACACTGAAGCTTTCTTT. The rearrangement uses TRBV6-1 and TRBJ1-1; 9 positions agree with TRBD1. V shed 6 bases, J shed 3 bases, and the junction held 8 bases outside the gene matches. Germline CDR1 and CDR2: MNHNS and SASEGT. The CDR3 has 15 amino acids.

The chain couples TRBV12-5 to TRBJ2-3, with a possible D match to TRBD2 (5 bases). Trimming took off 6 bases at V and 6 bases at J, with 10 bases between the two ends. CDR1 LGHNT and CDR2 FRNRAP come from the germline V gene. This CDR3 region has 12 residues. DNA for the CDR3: TGTGCTAGTGGAAAACCGGGGGATACGCAGTATTTT. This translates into CASGKPGDTQYF.

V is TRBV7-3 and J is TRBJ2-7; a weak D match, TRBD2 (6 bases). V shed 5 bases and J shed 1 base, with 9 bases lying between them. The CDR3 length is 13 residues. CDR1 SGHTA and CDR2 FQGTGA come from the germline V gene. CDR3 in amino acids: CASSMDYSYEQYF. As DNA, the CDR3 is TGTGCCAGCAGCATGGACTATTCCTACGAGCAGTACTTC. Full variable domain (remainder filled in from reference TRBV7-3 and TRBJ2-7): GAGVSQTPSNKVTEKGKYVELRCDPISGHTALYWYRQSLGQGPEFLIYFQGTGAADDSGLPNDRFFAVRPEGSVSTLKIQRTERGDSAVYLCASSMDYSYEQYFGPGTRLTVT.

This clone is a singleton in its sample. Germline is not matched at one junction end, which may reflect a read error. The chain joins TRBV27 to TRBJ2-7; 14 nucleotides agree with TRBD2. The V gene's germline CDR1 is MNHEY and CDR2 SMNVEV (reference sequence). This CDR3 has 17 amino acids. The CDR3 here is CASSYVGLAGAPAWGHF. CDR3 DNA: TGTGCCAGCAGTTATGTGGGACTAGCGGGGGCTCCCGCCTGGGGTCACTTC.

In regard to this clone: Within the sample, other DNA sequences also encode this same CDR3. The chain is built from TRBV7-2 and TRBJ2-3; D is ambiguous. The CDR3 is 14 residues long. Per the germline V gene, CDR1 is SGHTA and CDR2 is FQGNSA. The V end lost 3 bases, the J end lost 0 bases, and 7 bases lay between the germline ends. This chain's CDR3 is CASSLYRSTDTQYF. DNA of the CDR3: TGTGCCAGCAGCTTGTACCGAAGCACAGATACGCAGTATTTT.

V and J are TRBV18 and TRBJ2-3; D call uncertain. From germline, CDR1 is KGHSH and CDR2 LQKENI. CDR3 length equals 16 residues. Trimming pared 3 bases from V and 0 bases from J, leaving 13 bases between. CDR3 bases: TGTGCCAGCTCACCCCGGACGGTCGGGAGCACAGATACGCAGTATTTT. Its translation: CASSPRTVGSTDTQYF.